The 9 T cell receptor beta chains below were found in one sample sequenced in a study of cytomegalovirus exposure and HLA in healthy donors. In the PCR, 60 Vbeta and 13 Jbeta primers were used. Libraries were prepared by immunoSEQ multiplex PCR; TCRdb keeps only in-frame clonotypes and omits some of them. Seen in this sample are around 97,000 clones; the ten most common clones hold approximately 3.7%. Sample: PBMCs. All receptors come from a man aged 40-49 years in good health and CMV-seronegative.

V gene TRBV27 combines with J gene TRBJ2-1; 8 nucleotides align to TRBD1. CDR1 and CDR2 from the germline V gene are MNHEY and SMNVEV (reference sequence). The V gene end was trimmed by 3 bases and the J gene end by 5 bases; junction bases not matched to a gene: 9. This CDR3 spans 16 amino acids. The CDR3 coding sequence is TGTGCCAGCAGTTTGGGCTCAGCGACAGGGGACAATGAGCAGTTCTTC. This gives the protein CASSLGSATGDNEQFF.

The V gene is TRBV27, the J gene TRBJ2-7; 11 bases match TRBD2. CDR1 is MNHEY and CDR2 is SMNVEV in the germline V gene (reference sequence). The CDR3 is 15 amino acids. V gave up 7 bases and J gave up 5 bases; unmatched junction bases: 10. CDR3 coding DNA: TGTGCCAGCACCCCTCTAGCGGGAGGACCGGACGAGCAGTACTTC. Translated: CASTPLAGGPDEQYF.

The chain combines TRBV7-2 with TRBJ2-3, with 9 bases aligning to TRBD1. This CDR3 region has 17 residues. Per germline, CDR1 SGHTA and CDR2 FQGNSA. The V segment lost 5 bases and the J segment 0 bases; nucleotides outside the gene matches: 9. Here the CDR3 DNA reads TGTGCCAGCAGCCCTGTGGGACAGGGATCTAGCACAGATACGCAGTATTTT. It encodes CASSPVGQGSSTDTQYF.

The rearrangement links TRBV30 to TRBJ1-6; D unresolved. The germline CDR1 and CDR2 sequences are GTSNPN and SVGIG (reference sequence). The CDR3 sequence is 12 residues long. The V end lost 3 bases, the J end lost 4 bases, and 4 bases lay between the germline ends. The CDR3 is CAWRLYNSPLHF. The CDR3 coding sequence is TGTGCCTGGAGGTTATATAATTCACCCCTCCACTTT.

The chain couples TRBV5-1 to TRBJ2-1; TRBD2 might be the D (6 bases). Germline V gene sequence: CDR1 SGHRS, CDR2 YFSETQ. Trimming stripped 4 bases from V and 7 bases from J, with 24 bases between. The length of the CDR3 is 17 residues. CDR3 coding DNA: TGCGCCAGCAGCGCCAACCGCCAAAAGACTAGGTGGAATGAGCAGTTCTTC. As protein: CASSANRQKTRWNEQFF.

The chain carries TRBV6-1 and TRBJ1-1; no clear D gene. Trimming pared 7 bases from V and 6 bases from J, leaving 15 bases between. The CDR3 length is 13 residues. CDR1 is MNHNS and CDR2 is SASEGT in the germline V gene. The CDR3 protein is CASTQSGIPEAFF. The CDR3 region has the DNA TGTGCCAGCACTCAATCGGGGATTCCTGAAGCTTTCTTT.

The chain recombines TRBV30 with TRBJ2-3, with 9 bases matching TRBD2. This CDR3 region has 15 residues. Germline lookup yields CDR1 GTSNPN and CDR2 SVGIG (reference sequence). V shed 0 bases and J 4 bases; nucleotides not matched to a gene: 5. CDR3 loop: CAWSVGSGGSDTQYF. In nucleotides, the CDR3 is TGTGCCTGGAGTGTTGGTAGCGGGGGCTCAGATACGCAGTATTTT.

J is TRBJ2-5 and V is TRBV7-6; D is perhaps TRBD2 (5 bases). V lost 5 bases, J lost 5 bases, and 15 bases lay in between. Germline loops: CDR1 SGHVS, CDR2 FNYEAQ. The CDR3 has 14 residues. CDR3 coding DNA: TGTGCCAGCAGCCGTGGGGAGAGTGGGGAGACCCAGTACTTC. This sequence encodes CASSRGESGETQYF.

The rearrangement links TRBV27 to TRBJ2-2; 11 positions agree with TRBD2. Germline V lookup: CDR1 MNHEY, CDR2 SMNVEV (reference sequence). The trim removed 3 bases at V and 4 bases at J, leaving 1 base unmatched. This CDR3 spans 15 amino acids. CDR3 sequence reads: CASSLLAGGTGELFF. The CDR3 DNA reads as TGTGCCAGCAGTTTGCTAGCGGGAGGCACCGGGGAGCTGTTTTTT.